The entry that follows covers one T cell receptor beta chain sequence. The data are from a study of T cell changes during pregnancy in multiple sclerosis. The protocol was immunoSEQ multiplex PCR, while the TCRdb copy is restricted to in-frame clones and leaves out a portion. Here the sample spans tens of thousands of clones, roughly 93% being singletons. The sequences come from peripheral blood, collected after pregnancy. This clonotype originated in a female donor with multiple sclerosis, enrolled in a pregnancy study.

The CDR3 protein is CASSYDTGGKLFF. For the CDR3, the DNA is TGTGCCAGCAGTTACGACACAGGGGGGAAACTGTTTTTT. The chain is built from TRBV6-5 and TRBJ1-4; 8 nucleotides match TRBD1. The CDR3 runs 13 residues. Trimming removed 2 bases from V and 11 bases from J; junction bases left unmatched: 4. CDR1 is MNHEY, CDR2 SVGAGI, per germline.